This T cell receptor (beta chain) came from a study of blood T cell repertoires in COVID-19. Study context: Collection of acute and convalescent COVID-19 samples took place in the United States, Italy and Spain. T cells, B-cell-depleted T cells, or PBMCs provided the cDNA or gDNA that served as material.

Per the study methods: The authors estimated nucleated cell counts from reference gene primer amplification. The table came from immunoSEQ multiplex PCR; TCRdb's copy has only in-frame clones and leaves some out. The D gene and trimming were derived from the DNA, and the V and J assignments and clone size from that table. The sample carries under 250,000 clones, around 82% recorded once. This clone was detected a few times. This TCR was sampled from an elderly woman with acute or convalescent COVID-19. The specimen was peripheral blood.

The CDR3 reads CASTPGGQNTEAFF. CDR3 in DNA: TGTGCCAGCACCCCCGGCGGACAGAACACTGAAGCTTTCTTT. V is TRBV28 and J is TRBJ1-1, with a tentative D call TRBD1 (5 bases). The CDR3 has 14 amino acids. Between the trimmed V and J ends, which lost 7 bases and 1 base, there was a span of 13 bases. Germline assignment: CDR1 MDHEN and CDR2 SYDVKM.